These 22 T cell receptor beta chains were all obtained from the same sample, sequenced in a study of cytomegalovirus exposure and HLA in healthy donors. Measured with immunoSEQ multiplex PCR; TCRdb has only the in-frame clones, and not every one. The sample carries 100,000 to 150,000 clones, around 95% recorded once. Material for sequencing was PBMCs. Every receptor here comes from a man aged 18 to 30 in good health and CMV-seronegative.

J is TRBJ1-1 and V is TRBV7-9, with D possibly TRBD1 on 6 matching bases. The germline gives CDR1 SEHNR, CDR2 FQNEAQ (reference sequence). With 7 bases removed from V and 10 bases from J, the gap between germline ends came to 19 bases. The CDR3 has 13 residues. The CDR3 DNA sequence: TGTGCCAGCACCTCAGGGGAGGGGAGGGGAGCTTTCTTT. Translation gives CASTSGEGRGAFF. The entire variable domain, with the rest obtained from reference TRBV7-9 and TRBJ1-1, is as follows: DTGVSQNPRHKITKRGQNVTFRCDPISEHNRLYWYRQTLGQGPEFLTYFQNEAQLEKSRLLSDRFSAERPKGSFSTLEIQRTEQGDSAMYLCASTSGEGRGAFFGQGTRLTVV.

This chain connects TRBV6-5 to TRBJ1-2; 8 bases fit TRBD1. Losses at the gene ends were 5 bases for V and 0 bases for J; bases not matched to a gene: 5. The CDR3 covers 15 residues. Germline lookup yields CDR1 MNHEY and CDR2 SVGAGI. CDR3 in amino acids: CASSKDRVANYGYTF. CDR3 nucleotide sequence: TGTGCCAGCAGTAAGGACAGGGTAGCTAACTATGGCTACACCTTC.

The chain links TRBV10-1 to TRBJ2-1, with 9 bases that match TRBD2. This CDR3 region has 15 residues. Germline CDR1 reads WNHNN; CDR2 reads SYGVQD (reference sequence). Trimming at V came to 6 bases and at J to 4 bases, leaving 7 bases not matched to a gene. The CDR3 is CASRFSGRIYNEQFF. The CDR3 DNA reads TGCGCCAGCAGATTTAGCGGGAGAATATACAATGAGCAGTTCTTC.

V and J are TRBV30 and TRBJ2-7, with D maybe TRBD2 (6 bases). CDR3 size: 13 residues. The germline V gene has CDR1 GTSNPN and CDR2 SVGIG (reference sequence). The germline V and J ends were trimmed by 3 bases and 2 bases, with 11 bases remaining between them. The DNA of the CDR3 is TGTGCCTGGAGGTTGCGGGGTACCTACGAGCAGTACTTC. Protein: CAWRLRGTYEQYF.

V usage is TRBV4-2 and J usage is TRBJ1-1; D is unresolved. With 1 base removed from V and 8 bases from J, the gap between germline ends came to 11 bases. The CDR3 extends over 13 amino acids. The germline V gene has CDR1 LGHNA and CDR2 YNFKEQ. CDR3 in DNA: TGTGCCAGCAGCCAAGTTTATGAGCCCGAAGCTTTCTTT. The encoded protein is CASSQVYEPEAFF.

The chain couples TRBV11-2 to TRBJ2-7, with 9 bases matching TRBD2. The CDR3 extends over 18 amino acids. V was pared by 6 bases and J by 4 bases, with 19 bases of the junction left unmatched. From germline, CDR1 is SGHAT and CDR2 FQNNGV. CDR3 coding DNA: TGTGCCAGCAGACCTGCGGTAGCGGGAGAGGAGGGGGCATACGAGCAGTACTTC. Its translation is CASRPAVAGEEGAYEQYF.

The chain carries TRBV6-6 and TRBJ2-7, with TRBD1 matching over 9 bases. V gave up 6 bases and J gave up 3 bases; unmatched junction bases: 6. Germline V gene sequence: CDR1 MNHNY, CDR2 SVGAGI (reference sequence). CDR3 length equals 14 residues. CDR3 coding DNA: TGTGCCAGCAGGGGACAGGGAGGTGTCTACGAGCAGTACTTC. Its translation is CASRGQGGVYEQYF.

The rearrangement joins TRBV11-2 to TRBJ2-5; 7 bases fit TRBD2. Germline CDR1 reads SGHAT; CDR2 reads FQNNGV. With 3 bases clipped from V and 1 base from J, the junction kept 2 bases outside the gene matches. The CDR3 loop spans 14 amino acids. CDR3 sequence reads: CASSFGLVQETQYF. CDR3 coding DNA: TGTGCCAGCAGCTTTGGACTAGTCCAAGAGACCCAGTACTTC.

V and J are TRBV4-2 and TRBJ2-2, with 8 positions matching TRBD2. The junction had 3 bases not matched to a gene; V was cut back by 1 base and J by 2 bases. The germline V gene has CDR1 LGHNA and CDR2 YNFKEQ. The CDR3 runs to 16 residues. As DNA, the CDR3 is TGTGCCAGCAGCCAAGTTACTAGCGGAAACACCGGGGAGCTGTTTTTT. Encoded protein: CASSQVTSGNTGELFF.

This chain uses TRBV9 with TRBJ2-2; a weak D match, TRBD1 (8 bases). The CDR3 is 16 amino acids. The germline gives CDR1 SGDLS, CDR2 YYNGEE. Between the trimmed V and J ends, which lost 3 bases and 3 bases, there was a span of 15 bases. CDR3 residues: CASSETGGVDTGELFF. CDR3 nucleotides: TGTGCCAGCAGCGAAACAGGGGGGGTGGACACCGGGGAGCTGTTTTTT.

The chain carries TRBV11-2 and TRBJ1-1; D may be TRBD1 (6 bases). The CDR3 runs 14 residues. Germline V lookup: CDR1 SGHAT, CDR2 FQNNGV. The V end lost 4 bases, the J end lost 6 bases, and 15 bases lay between the germline ends. The CDR3 spells CASSSTGRAAEAFF. The CDR3 DNA sequence: TGTGCCAGCAGCTCCACAGGGCGGGCGGCTGAAGCTTTCTTT.

This chain joins TRBV4-2 and TRBJ2-3, with TRBD2 identical over 12 bases. Germline V lookup: CDR1 LGHNA, CDR2 YNFKEQ. The CDR3 covers 17 residues. V trimming: 4 bases; J trimming: 4 bases; junction bases outside the gene matches: 9. The CDR3: CASSPRTSGKGADTQYF. The CDR3 DNA reads TGTGCCAGCAGCCCGCGGACTAGCGGGAAGGGGGCAGATACGCAGTATTTT.

This clone was detected once. J is TRBJ2-1 and V is TRBV11-3; possible D gene TRBD2, 6 bases. V was trimmed by 5 bases and J by 9 bases, leaving 14 bases between them. The CDR3 is 13 amino acids. The germline gives CDR1 SGHNT, CDR2 YENEEA. CDR3 bases: TGTGCCAGCAGCCAACCGGGGGTAGGTGAGCAGTTCTTC. As protein: CASSQPGVGEQFF.

This clone showed up just once. The J gene is TRBJ2-1, the V gene TRBV28; D is perhaps TRBD2 (5 bases). Trimming stripped 3 bases from V and 3 bases from J, with 12 bases between. From germline, CDR1 is MDHEN and CDR2 SYDVKM. The CDR3 is made up of 15 amino acids. Here the CDR3 reads CASSLVERSYNEQFF. DNA for the CDR3: TGTGCCAGCAGTTTGGTTGAGCGGAGCTACAATGAGCAGTTCTTC. The entire variable domain, with the rest obtained from reference TRBV28 and TRBJ2-1, is as follows: DVKVTQSSRYLVKRTGEKVFLECVQDMDHENMFWYRQDPGLGLRLIYFSYDVKMKEKGDIPEGYSVSREKKERFSLILESASTNQTSMYLCASSLVERSYNEQFFGPGTRLTVL.

The V gene is TRBV27, the J gene TRBJ1-4, with no clear D. The CDR3 has 16 residues. The germline V gene encodes CDR1 MNHEY and CDR2 SMNVEV (reference sequence). With 6 bases removed from V and 1 base from J, the gap between germline ends came to 15 bases. The CDR3: CASRPDGYRTNEKLFF. As DNA, the CDR3 is TGTGCCAGCAGACCAGACGGGTATCGAACTAATGAAAAACTGTTTTTT. The full variable domain, in which reference TRBV27 and TRBJ1-4 provide the parts outside the CDR3, is EAQVTQNPRYLITVTGKKLTVTCSQNMNHEYMSWYRQDPGLGLRQIYYSMNVEVTDKGDVPEGYKVSRKEKRNFPLILESPSPNQTSLYFCASRPDGYRTNEKLFFGSGTQLSVL.

The chain carries TRBV6-5 and TRBJ2-7, with D possibly matching TRBD2 (6 bases). The germline V gene has CDR1 MNHEY and CDR2 SVGAGI. The length of the CDR3 is 12 residues. Trimming shortened V by 6 bases and J by 4 bases, and 10 bases separated the two germline ends. The CDR3 loop reads CASRTGVYEQYF. The CDR3 DNA is TGTGCCAGCAGGACGGGGGTTTACGAGCAGTACTTC.

The CDR3 spells CASSLGPSYEQYF. The DNA of the CDR3 is TGTGCCAGCAGCCTTGGGCCTTCCTACGAGCAGTACTTC. The chain uses TRBV28 and TRBJ2-7; no firm D call. V lost 6 bases, J lost 1 base, and 10 bases lay in between. Germline loops: CDR1 MDHEN, CDR2 SYDVKM. CDR3 length: 13 amino acids.

This clone was counted a single time. V usage is TRBV28 and J usage is TRBJ2-1, with TRBD1 identical over 8 bases. The CDR3 is 16 amino acids. V lost 8 bases and J lost 1; bases outside the gene matches: 10. Germline-derived CDR1 and CDR2 are MDHEN and SYDVKM. The CDR3, as DNA: TGTGCCAGCCGCCCCCCCCGGGACAGGTCCTACAATGAGCAGTTCTTC. It encodes CASRPPRDRSYNEQFF.

This clone was seen a single time. The chain recombines TRBV30 with TRBJ2-3; TRBD1 matches 8 bases. Germline V CDR1 and CDR2: GTSNPN, SVGIG (reference sequence). This CDR3 region has 16 residues. With V trimmed by 1 base and J by 2 bases, 8 bases remained unmatched. DNA of the CDR3: TGTGCCTGGAGTGAATTTCCGGGACAGGCCACAGATACGCAGTATTTT. Residues: CAWSEFPGQATDTQYF.

V and J are TRBV7-8 and TRBJ2-2; 7 bases line up with TRBD1. V lost 6 bases, J lost 5 bases, and 3 bases stayed unmatched. Germline V gene data show CDR1 as SGHVS and CDR2 as FQNEAQ. The CDR3 sequence is 13 residues long. The CDR3 sequence is CASSRRGTGELFF. CDR3 in DNA: TGTGCCAGCAGTCGCAGGGGGACCGGGGAGCTGTTTTTT.

The CDR3 nucleotides are TGTGCCAGCAGTTTATTGGGAGGGATGAACACTGAAGCTTTCTTT. It specifies CASSLLGGMNTEAFF. The chain combines TRBV28 with TRBJ1-1, with unresolved D. The V end lost 1 base, the J end lost 0 bases, and 9 bases lay between the germline ends. Germline V gene data show CDR1 as MDHEN and CDR2 as SYDVKM. CDR3 length: 15 residues.

V is TRBV4-3 and J is TRBJ2-1, with 8 nucleotides matching TRBD1. Germline V lookup: CDR1 LGHNA, CDR2 YSLEER. Trimming cost V 3 bases and J 4 bases; bases outside gene matches: 5. This CDR3 is built from 15 residues. The CDR3 DNA sequence: TGCGCCAGCAGCCAGGACAGGGATAATTACAATGAGCAGTTCTTC. Protein: CASSQDRDNYNEQFF.